One sample yielded the 30 T cell receptor beta chains listed below, sequenced in a study of T cells in localized non-small cell lung cancer. TCRdb's table, derived via immunoSEQ multiplex PCR, lists solely in-frame clones and lacks some. The sample yields around 43,000 clones, roughly 86% seen once. The sample in question was peripheral blood, obtained before any cancer treatment. These receptor sequences come from a man aged 18 to 49 with stage I lung adenocarcinoma.

Remarks on this clone: The junction and the germline gene differ at one end; a read error may be behind it. The chain is built from TRBV6-1 and TRBJ2-7, with unresolved D. The CDR3 length is 10 residues. Germline V gene sequence: CDR1 MNHNS, CDR2 SASEGT. The CDR3 DNA is TGTGCCAGCAGGGAAGACGAGCAGTACTTC. Translating it yields CASREDEQYF.

This rearrangement joins TRBV4-2 to TRBJ2-7; D tentatively fits TRBD1 or TRBD2 (5 bases each). CDR1 and CDR2 from the germline V gene are LGHNA and YNFKEQ. V lost 1 base to trimming and J lost 6 bases, with 22 bases between them. The CDR3 sequence is 17 residues long. CDR3 amino acids: CASSQVDLAGSVLEQYF. Written as DNA, the CDR3 is TGTGCCAGCAGCCAAGTCGATCTCGCAGGGAGCGTTCTCGAGCAGTACTTC.

A note on this clone: Other DNA sequences of this sample code for an identical CDR3. V usage is TRBV19 and J usage is TRBJ2-5, with D hard to call. Germline V gene sequence: CDR1 LNHDA, CDR2 SQIVND (reference sequence). The CDR3 has 13 residues. Trimming stripped 5 bases from V and 5 bases from J, with 12 bases between. CDR3: CASSRGPSETQYF. The CDR3 DNA is TGTGCCAGTAGTCGAGGCCCCTCGGAGACCCAGTACTTC.

The genes are TRBV5-1 and TRBJ1-2; unclear D gene. V lost 0 bases and J 8 bases, leaving 14 bases between the germline ends. CDR1 is SGHRS, CDR2 YFSETQ, per germline. The CDR3 contains 14 residues. CDR3 in amino acids: CASSLVGIKEGYTF. The CDR3, as DNA: TGCGCCAGCAGCTTGGTCGGGATTAAAGAAGGCTACACCTTC.

V usage is TRBV7-8 and J usage is TRBJ1-3; D is possibly TRBD1 (5 bases). CDR3 length: 14 amino acids. The germline CDR1 and CDR2 sequences are SGHVS and FQNEAQ. Between the trimmed V and J ends, which lost 3 bases and 1 base, there was a span of 7 bases. The CDR3 spells CASSLGGSGNTIYF. The CDR3 coding sequence is TGTGCCAGCAGCTTGGGGGGATCTGGAAACACCATATATTTT.

The V call is TRBV18, the J call TRBJ2-3; 10 bases are a match to TRBD1. Germline CDR1 reads KGHSH; CDR2 reads LQKENI. The CDR3 has 17 amino acids. With V trimmed by 3 bases and J by 2 bases, 8 bases remained unmatched. CDR3: CASSPPTGTGVTDTQYF. The DNA for the CDR3 is TGTGCCAGCTCACCTCCCACCGGGACAGGGGTCACAGATACGCAGTATTTT.

This chain links TRBV27 with TRBJ1-6; 7 bases line up with TRBD1. With 3 bases clipped from V and 3 bases from J, the junction kept 17 bases outside the gene matches. This CDR3 has 20 amino acids. Germline lookup yields CDR1 MNHEY and CDR2 SMNVEV (reference sequence). This CDR3 reads CASSFRPHRQGVLYNSPLHF. DNA of the CDR3: TGTGCCAGCAGTTTTCGTCCCCACAGGCAGGGGGTACTCTATAATTCACCCCTCCACTTT.

The table lists this clone with a few counts. This rearrangement joins TRBV11-2 to TRBJ1-1; D uncertain. CDR3 length: 13 residues. The V gene lost 3 bases and the J gene lost 1 base, with 6 bases spanning the gap. CDR1 and CDR2 (germline): SGHAT, FQNNGV. As DNA, the CDR3 is TGTGCCAGCAGCTTCGACCGGAACACTGAAGCTTTCTTT. Its translation is CASSFDRNTEAFF. The whole variable domain, remainder taken from reference TRBV11-2 and TRBJ1-1, is EAGVAQSPRYKIIEKRQSVAFWCNPISGHATLYWYQQILGQGPKLLIQFQNNGVVDDSQLPKDRFSAERLKGVDSTLKIQPAKLEDSAVYLCASSFDRNTEAFFGQGTRLTVV.

The J gene is TRBJ2-5, the V gene TRBV4-3, with 9 nucleotides matching TRBD2. Germline V gene sequence: CDR1 LGHNA, CDR2 YSLEER. The junction had 5 bases not matched to a gene; V was cut back by 0 bases and J by 0 bases. The CDR3 is 17 amino acids. CDR3 amino acids: CASSQDRLAGDQETQYF. The CDR3 DNA reads as TGCGCCAGCAGCCAAGATAGGTTAGCGGGGGACCAAGAGACCCAGTACTTC.

The chain recombines TRBV15 with TRBJ2-5, with 9 positions matching TRBD2. Germline CDR1 reads LNHNV; CDR2 reads YYDKDF (reference sequence). Trimming took 5 bases from V and 4 from J; bases not matched to a gene: 14. The CDR3 has 17 amino acids. CDR3 protein: CATSPRRRGGGRETQYF. In DNA, the CDR3 is TGTGCCACCAGCCCCCGAAGGCGGGGGGGCGGGAGAGAGACCCAGTACTTC.

The chain carries TRBV5-5 and TRBJ1-2; D might be TRBD1 (6 bases). This CDR3 spans 17 amino acids. Germline V lookup: CDR1 SGHKS, CDR2 YYEKEE (reference sequence). With 0 bases removed from V and 8 bases from J, the gap between germline ends came to 23 bases. The CDR3 here is CASSLGGIEQGSRGYTF. The CDR3 DNA sequence: TGTGCCAGCAGCTTGGGTGGGATAGAACAGGGCTCCAGGGGCTACACCTTC.

The V and J genes are TRBV6-6 and TRBJ1-3, with TRBD1 matching over 7 bases. This CDR3 region has 13 residues. V lost 7 bases, J lost 2 bases, and 2 bases stayed unmatched. Germline lookup yields CDR1 MNHNY and CDR2 SVGAGI (reference sequence). The DNA of the CDR3 is TGTGCCAGCACCAGGGGGGCTGGAAACACCATATATTTT. It is translated as CASTRGAGNTIYF.

A word on this clone: The germline gene is not matched at one end of the junction; a read error may be the cause. Other DNA sequences in this specimen translate into the identical CDR3. V usage is TRBV15 and J usage is TRBJ2-5; TRBD2 might be the D (6 bases). The germline V gene encodes CDR1 LNHNV and CDR2 YYDKDF (reference sequence). The CDR3 is 16 amino acids. The chain's CDR3 is CATSRPYGLQRETQYF. DNA of the CDR3: TGTGCCACCAGCAGACCCTACGGACTACAAAGAGAGACTCAGTACTTC.

The J gene is TRBJ1-4, the V gene TRBV6-6; the D is unclear. There are 13 residues in the CDR3. Per germline, CDR1 MNHNY and CDR2 SVGAGI (reference sequence). Trimming removed 0 bases at V and 5 bases at J, with 4 bases between. The CDR3 is CASSYSTNEKLFF. The CDR3 DNA reads TGTGCCAGCAGTTACTCGACAAATGAAAAACTGTTTTTT.

Regarding this clone: The junction differs from germline at one of its ends, possibly a read error. The chain uses TRBV4-2 and TRBJ1-2; D is possibly TRBD1 (5 bases). CDR1 and CDR2 (germline): LGHNA, YNFKEQ. CDR3 size: 12 residues. CDR3 nucleotide sequence: TGTGCCAGCAGCCAAGATTCCGGGACGGAAAGCTTC. Translation gives CASSQDSGTESF.

Written as DNA, the CDR3 is TGTGCCAGCAGCCACCCTAAGGGGACCAGTAACTCCGGGGAGCTGTTTTTT. Amino acid sequence: CASSHPKGTSNSGELFF. This chain uses TRBV4-2 with TRBJ2-2; D might be TRBD1 or TRBD2, each matching 5 bases. The length of the CDR3 is 17 residues. Per germline, CDR1 LGHNA and CDR2 YNFKEQ. The germline V and J ends were trimmed by 3 bases and 6 bases, with 20 bases remaining between them.

This chain uses TRBV5-1 with TRBJ2-5; TRBD2 might be the D (6 bases). This CDR3 comprises 12 residues. CDR1 is SGHRS, CDR2 YFSETQ, per germline. Trimming took off 7 bases at V and 3 bases at J, with 10 bases between the two ends. The CDR3 DNA reads as TGCGCCAGCGGGGCGGGGAAAGAGACCCAGTACTTC. This codes for CASGAGKETQYF.

The chain combines TRBV11-3 with TRBJ2-3; D uncertain. V lost 3 bases and J lost 2, with 9 bases in between. Germline V CDR1 and CDR2: SGHNT, YENEEA. The CDR3 loop spans 14 amino acids. This CDR3 reads CASSFGRNTDTQYF. In DNA, the CDR3 is TGTGCCAGCAGCTTCGGACGGAACACAGATACGCAGTATTTT.

This clone was seen just once. V and J are TRBV9 and TRBJ2-3, with TRBD2 as a possible D gene (7 bases). Germline CDR1 is SGDLS and CDR2 is YYNGEE. With 0 bases removed from V and 2 bases from J, the gap between germline ends came to 10 bases. The CDR3 is made up of 15 amino acids. The CDR3 protein is CASSVAGGHTDTQYF. The CDR3 bases are TGTGCCAGCAGCGTAGCGGGGGGCCACACAGATACGCAGTATTTT.

The chain has TRBV4-2 and TRBJ2-2; D unclear. The CDR3 runs to 17 residues. V dropped 0 bases and J dropped 6 bases, with 17 bases sitting between them. Germline CDR1 reads LGHNA; CDR2 reads YNFKEQ. CDR3 bases: TGTGCCAGCAGCCAAGATGCTGACACCAACCTCTCCGGGGAGCTGTTTTTT. Translating gives CASSQDADTNLSGELFF.

Written as DNA, the CDR3 is TGTGCCACCAGCAGAGAGGAGCAGGGGGCTGTTAATGAAAAACTGTTTTTT. Translation: CATSREEQGAVNEKLFF. This chain uses TRBV15 with TRBJ1-4, with 8 bases identical to TRBD1. CDR1 is LNHNV, CDR2 YYDKDF, per germline (reference sequence). CDR3 length equals 17 residues. Losses at the gene ends were 0 bases for V and 4 bases for J; bases not matched to a gene: 7.

This sequence joins TRBV7-9 and TRBJ2-3; unclear D gene. V lost 3 bases, J lost 4 bases, and 14 bases lay in between. The length of the CDR3 is 15 residues. From germline, CDR1 is SEHNR and CDR2 FQNEAQ (reference sequence). CDR3 nucleotide sequence: TGTGCCAGCAGCTTTGATCCATATAAGGCAGATACGCAGTATTTT. This codes for CASSFDPYKADTQYF.

This chain connects TRBV28 to TRBJ2-7, with 9 bases matching TRBD1. Trimming took 2 bases from V and 2 from J; bases not matched to a gene: 4. This CDR3 contains 15 residues. Germline CDR1 MDHEN, CDR2 SYDVKM. This chain's CDR3 is CASSLVGTGPYEQYF. The CDR3, as DNA: TGTGCCAGCAGTTTAGTTGGGACAGGGCCCTACGAGCAGTACTTC.

V is TRBV4-3 and J is TRBJ1-2, with D possibly TRBD1 on 5 matching bases. Trimming took 1 base from V and 8 from J, leaving 14 bases between them. The germline V gene encodes CDR1 LGHNA and CDR2 YSLEER. The CDR3 length is 14 residues. CDR3 protein: CASSQGDGRRGYTF. For the CDR3, the DNA is TGCGCCAGCAGCCAAGGGGACGGTCGTCGGGGCTACACCTTC.

This clone was counted a few times. The V call is TRBV4-3, the J call TRBJ2-5, with 9 bases matching TRBD1. CDR1 and CDR2 from the germline V gene are LGHNA and YSLEER. This CDR3 comprises 15 residues. V shed 0 bases and J 5 bases; nucleotides not matched to a gene: 4. CDR3 loop: CASSQEGTGWETQYF. CDR3 coding DNA: TGCGCCAGCAGCCAAGAAGGGACAGGGTGGGAGACCCAGTACTTC.

The genes are TRBV5-5 and TRBJ1-1; maybe TRBD1 (6 bases). This CDR3 contains 16 residues. Germline values: CDR1 SGHKS, CDR2 YYEKEE (reference sequence). Trimming took off 4 bases at V and 8 bases at J, with 24 bases between the two ends. For the CDR3, the DNA is TGTGCCAGCAGCCCCGCGACCGCTACCTTGGGACAAGAAGCTTTCTTT. As protein: CASSPATATLGQEAFF.

The genes are TRBV10-3 and TRBJ1-3, with unresolved D. Per germline, CDR1 ENHRY and CDR2 SYGVKD. This CDR3 is built from 14 residues. Trimming took 3 bases from V and 0 from J, leaving 6 bases between them. Here the CDR3 DNA reads TGTGCCATCAGTGATTCGGTCTCTGGAAACACCATATATTTT. Amino acid sequence: CAISDSVSGNTIYF.

The gene calls are TRBV30 and TRBJ1-2; tentatively, D is TRBD1 (6 bases). Germline CDR1 GTSNPN, CDR2 SVGIG (reference sequence). CDR3 length: 13 amino acids. Trimming cost V 1 base and J 2 bases, with 8 bases left between them. CDR3 amino acids: CAWSGQVNYGYTF. DNA for the CDR3: TGTGCCTGGAGTGGACAGGTCAACTATGGCTACACCTTC.

This chain uses TRBV19 with TRBJ1-4; 7 bases are a match to TRBD1. J gave up 5 bases and V 2 bases, and 11 bases lay outside the gene matches. CDR3 length equals 17 residues. Germline CDR1 LNHDA, CDR2 SQIVND (reference sequence). CDR3 sequence reads: CASSINRLGTANEKLFF. The CDR3, as DNA: TGTGCCAGTAGTATAAATCGACTTGGGACAGCGAATGAAAAACTGTTTTTT.

This chain links TRBV4-3 with TRBJ1-6; no clear D. This CDR3 comprises 14 residues. Germline values: CDR1 LGHNA, CDR2 YSLEER. Deletions cut 0 bases from V and 8 bases from J, with 8 bases between. CDR3 region: CASSQEFGDSPLHF. CDR3 bases: TGCGCCAGCAGCCAAGAATTCGGGGATTCACCCCTCCACTTT.